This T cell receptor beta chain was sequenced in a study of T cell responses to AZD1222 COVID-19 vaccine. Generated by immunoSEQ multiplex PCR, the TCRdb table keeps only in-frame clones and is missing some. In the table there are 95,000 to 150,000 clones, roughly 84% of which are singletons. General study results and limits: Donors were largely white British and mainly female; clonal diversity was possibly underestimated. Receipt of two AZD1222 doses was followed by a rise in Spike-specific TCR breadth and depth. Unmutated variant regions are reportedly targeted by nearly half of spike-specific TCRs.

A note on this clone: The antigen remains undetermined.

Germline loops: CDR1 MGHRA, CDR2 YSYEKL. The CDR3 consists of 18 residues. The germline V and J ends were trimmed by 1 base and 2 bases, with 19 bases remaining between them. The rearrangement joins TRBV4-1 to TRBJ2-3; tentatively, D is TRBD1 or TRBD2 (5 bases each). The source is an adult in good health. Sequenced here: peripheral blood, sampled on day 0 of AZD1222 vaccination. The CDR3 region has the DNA TGCGCCAGCAGCCAAGTTAGTCTTGGGACGGGGACCACAGATACGCAGTATTTT. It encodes CASSQVSLGTGTTDTQYF.